This T cell receptor beta chain derives from a study of cytomegalovirus exposure and HLA in healthy donors (dated by TCRdb to about 2017). In the study overall: An earlier analysis of a few hundred of the donors reported about 260 Gb of sequence data and 117 million unique TCR beta sequences obtained from 150 million to 200 million T cells. An early release that covered fewer than 750 HLA-typed donors contained about 300 gigabases of sequencing data and tens of millions of unique TCR sequences. The genetic ancestry cluster associated with self-reported Caucasian donors included about 81% of the approximately 430 genotyped donors. The aim of the study was to test whether cataloging public T cell receptors could identify signatures of past pathogen exposure. Using immunosequencing, the study profiled T cell repertoires from fewer than 700 subjects and related those repertoires to cytomegalovirus serostatus. Along with the roughly 700-subject first cohort, a separate validation cohort of 120 different subjects was used. The study combined high-throughput TCR immunosequencing, statistical association of individual TCRs with disease status, and machine learning to predict cytomegalovirus infection status. In a later analysis, previously published TCR beta repertoires from about 670 donors were re-analyzed and high-resolution HLA genotyping was added so that TCR occurrence patterns could be studied. In the later analysis, no new phenotypic data were used to find candidate immune exposures; instead, reliance was placed on TCR beta sequences and their occurrence across donors. To decide whether each TCR beta V gene segment behaved as functional or pseudogenic, an earlier analysis of over 500 of the donors relied on high-throughput TCR beta sequencing. Donor age, sex, ethnicity and CMV serostatus were compiled together with the repertoire data. A later genetic analysis used genome-wide SNP genotypes for about 60% of the roughly 700 donors, treating that subset as a discovery cohort. Every discovery cohort repertoire had been produced on one sequencing platform. HLA typing included class I and class II loci at four-digit resolution. The number of donors typed differed by locus, with about 620-630 for A, B, C, DRB1 and DQB1, around 500 for DQA1, approximately 580 for DPA1, and approximately 470 for DPB1. Four or five DR-DQ haplotypes were handled as single units for association and clustering, since linkage in the cohort was strong. On average, 235,054 unique TCR beta nucleotide sequences were sequenced per donor among roughly 430 genotyped donors of the cohort, with roughly 20% of those sequences being non-productive.

The cohort was made up of roughly 670 healthy bone marrow donors. At the time of sampling, all cohort members were nominally healthy, though unrecorded immune exposures were likely present. The donor was CMV seronegative and was included in the group of a few hundred seronegative cohort members. Every donor gave a peripheral blood sample, and the peripheral blood mononuclear cells from that sample were used for TCR beta sequencing. Genomic DNA was extracted from the blood cell samples with the Qiagen DNeasy Blood Extraction Kit. Beyond this particular receptor, the publication reports: At a false discovery rate of 0.05, a later analysis linked 16,951 TCR beta sequences to specific HLA alleles. The cohort was sequenced for TCR beta chains only, and without alpha or paired-chain data the features that could be detected were limited. HLA typing was unavailable for some donors at each locus, so association tests used only the typed subset. According to the authors, the approach could potentially be generalized to other disease states and immunological phenotypes. Across donors, most TCR sequences were observed very rarely, whereas some public TCRs were present in many individuals. Some 15 rarely observed V segments, including chromosome 9 orphons, were excluded from the earlier analysis of a few hundred of the donors because counts were too low. According to a later analysis, TCR association rates differed among HLA loci, with DRB1 alleles showing the most associated TCRs and HLA-C alleles showing the fewest. For the cohort, immune exposure information was limited to CMV serostatus. A group of highly shared sequence variants was considered likely to be a technical artifact of the sequencing pipeline. In an earlier analysis of about 540 of the donors, most TCR beta V segments were observed in productive rearrangements about 87% or about 30% of the time, broadly matching IMGT annotations. A later analysis found that HLA-associated TCR beta chains were more clonally expanded and had lower generation probabilities than equally common non-associated chains. A later analysis found that most CMV-associated TCR beta chains appeared HLA-restricted, with HLA associations seemingly driven largely by CMV exposure. In vitro tests confirmed that a few of the cytomegalovirus-associated TCR beta chains recognize cytomegalovirus antigens. Correlated functional status among segregating V segments might reflect linkage disequilibrium, but an unknown experimental factor could not be ruled out. Cytomegalovirus status was reported to be diagnosed by the classifier with high specificity and sensitivity in both the original and validation cohorts. V-gene and J-gene trimming of TCR beta chains was associated with a missense DCLRE1C variant in a later genetic analysis, and the association was replicated in an independent cohort. Presence/absence analyses assumed roughly uniform sequencing depth across donors, an assumption that may not hold. When HLA alleles, especially DR and DQ, strongly co-occurred, TCR associations were difficult to assign to individual alleles. According to a later genetic analysis, donors in an Asian-associated ancestry cluster had fewer N-insertions in productive TCRs than the approximately 700-donor mean. A further reported finding was that TCR beta sequences accurately predicted the HLA-A and HLA-B alleles for most subjects in the first cohort. In a later analysis, several top co-occurrence clusters were reported to appear linked to parvovirus B19, influenza, CMV and Epstein-Barr virus. Because the 87-base-pair reads could not distinguish some IMGT-functional V segments, including TRBV6-2 and TRBV6-3, those segments were excluded. The study listed around 160 TCR beta chains as associated with cytomegalovirus.

The germline V gene yields SQVTM for CDR1 and ANQGSEA for CDR2. Trimming removed 6 bases from V and 7 bases from J, leaving 12 bases between the germline ends. The CDR3 runs 11 residues from the cysteine to the phenylalanine. The sequence is cut down to CDR3 DNA, 33 bases in frame from base 1. Library method: the immunoSEQ multiplex PCR assay. For the multiplex PCR, a mixture combining 60 forward primers for TCR Vbeta segments and 13 reverse primers for TCR Jbeta segments was used. The CDR3 region of rearranged TCR beta genes was amplified from genomic DNA with a multiplex PCR assay. The amplified TCR beta libraries were sequenced on the Illumina HiSeq System as 87-base-pair reads. The paper's data handling went like this. In a later analysis, tens of millions of unique TCR beta chains were counted across the 666 repertoires, and about 10 million of these chains were shared by at least two donors. To remove PCR and sequencing errors, raw reads were error-corrected and collapsed into unique sequences using a nearest-neighbor algorithm that merged closely related sequences. Alignment of CDR3 sequences to IMGT reference sequences was used to assign V, D and J gene segments. For a sequence to be retained, a match of at least six nucleotides to both a V gene segment and a J gene segment was required. A rearrangement was called productive if the CDR3 had no stop codons and remained in frame with V and J, and every other rearrangement was called non-productive. Following IMGT convention, CDR3 was defined as the stretch from the second conserved V-encoded cysteine up to the conserved J-encoded phenylalanine. The earlier analysis of roughly 590 of the donors excluded any sequence lacking an unambiguous match to a single V gene segment. In an earlier analysis of 450 to 750 of the donors, a V segment was called functional when productive rearrangements were above 56.7%, and segregating when the standard deviation between donors exceeded 5%. To diagnose cytomegalovirus status from the catalog of TCR beta chain sequences, a statistical classification framework was built. In a later analysis, V and J genes were assigned by comparing TCR nucleotide sequences against IMGT/GENE-DB human TR gene sequences. Using the TCRdist pipeline, a later analysis assigned CDR3 sequences along with most-parsimonious VDJ recombination scenarios. In a later analysis, every TCR beta chain was defined by the combination of its CDR3 amino acid sequence and its V-gene family, and reads without a unique V-gene family were dropped. A later analysis removed 600 or so highly shared, low-generation-probability nucleotide sequences to deal with suspected cross-contamination and a sequencing artifact. For each public chain, a later analysis derived a clonal expansion index from normalized ranks of inferred template counts within each repertoire. A later analysis computed generation probabilities with a VDJ recombination model fitted to out-of-frame rearrangements, and checked the results against IGoR. In a later analysis, TCR-TCR, TCR-HLA and TCR-CMV co-occurrence was scored with hypergeometric tests, and a repertoire-size bias correction was applied to TCR pairs. False discovery rates were estimated in a later analysis by permuting HLA or CMV assignments 20 times. In a later analysis, co-occurring TCRs were grouped with DBSCAN, and TCRdist sequence similarity was added when clustering was performed within HLA-allele-positive subsets. Repertoires with fewer than 30,000 or more than 120,000 public chains, plus five repertoires with anomalous nucleotide sharing, were excluded from co-occurrence clustering. What TCRdb holds here is the immuneACCESS table cut down to in-frame rearrangements. Part of the clones is not present; checked against another copy, under half of the missing clones reflect an unresolved V gene, and the others are unexplained. That table furnishes V, J and clone size, whereas the DNA furnished D and trimming. Across this sample there are about 250,000 clones, with over 75% seen only once. Approximately 0.47% of the sample belongs to the ten largest clones.

Remarks on this clone: Its antigen remains unidentified. It has no much larger one-base neighbor in the sample; base qualities were not kept.

The sequenced material came from PBMCs. This chain is built from TRBV29-1 and TRBJ1-2; no D gene call is confident. This TCR derives from a boy aged 5-17 years in good health and CMV-seronegative. In nucleotides, the sequence is TGCAGCGTCACGCGGATGGGTGGCTACACCTTC. It translates as CSVTRMGGYTF.